The 31 T cell receptor beta chains given below trace back to one sample, sequenced in a study of OX40 agonist ivuxolimab in advanced cancers. The repertoire was sequenced with immunoSEQ multiplex PCR; TCRdb's copy has only in-frame clones and lacks some. The sample has 8,500 to 13,000 clones, just under 75% seen once. This material consisted of CD4+ or CD8+ T cells sorted from blood, taken in a trial of the OX40 agonist ivuxolimab. The receptors derive from an adult with an advanced solid tumor such as melanoma, head and neck, liver or kidney cancer.

The chain carries TRBV5-6 and TRBJ2-3, with D unclear. This CDR3 region has 12 residues. Trimming removed 7 bases at V and 6 bases at J, with 12 bases between. Germline V gene data show CDR1 as SGHDT and CDR2 as YYEEEE. Written as DNA, the CDR3 is TGTGCCAGCCTCAGACAAGGGGATACGCAGTATTTT. It specifies CASLRQGDTQYF.

V gene TRBV2 combines with J gene TRBJ1-1; no reliable D call. The V end was cut by 6 bases, the J end by 6 bases, with 8 bases between. This CDR3 is 11 amino acids long. From germline, CDR1 is SNHLY and CDR2 FYNNEI. CDR3 amino acids: CASRSGAEAFF. The CDR3 nucleotides read TGTGCCAGCAGATCTGGCGCTGAAGCTTTCTTT.

This clone was recorded once. The chain uses TRBV6-5 and TRBJ2-7; TRBD2 agrees at 7 bases. Germline trimming cut 0 bases from V and 3 bases from J; bases unmatched to any gene: 5. This CDR3 comprises 15 residues. CDR1 and CDR2 from the germline V gene are MNHEY and SVGAGI. In DNA form, the CDR3 reads TGTGCCAGCAGTTACTCCGGACTAGGGAGCTACGAGCAGTACTTC. Translating gives CASSYSGLGSYEQYF.

This chain joins TRBV6-6 and TRBJ2-3; possible D gene TRBD1, 5 bases. The germline V gene encodes CDR1 MNHNY and CDR2 SVGAGI (reference sequence). This CDR3 is 15 amino acids long. Trimming pared 4 bases from V and 2 bases from J, leaving 13 bases between. Here the CDR3 DNA reads TGTGCCAGCAGTTTCCTGGACACCCTCACAGATACGCAGTATTTT. Translated: CASSFLDTLTDTQYF.

The chain links TRBV4-2 to TRBJ2-2, with 12 positions matching TRBD2. With V trimmed by 1 base and J by 7 bases, 1 base remained unmatched. The CDR3 contains 15 residues. Germline V lookup: CDR1 LGHNA, CDR2 YNFKEQ. The chain's CDR3 is CASSQGTSGIGELFF. CDR3 coding DNA: TGTGCCAGCAGCCAAGGGACTAGCGGGATCGGGGAGCTGTTTTTT.

The chain links TRBV11-2 to TRBJ2-7, with 10 bases identical to TRBD1. This CDR3 contains 17 residues. The germline V gene encodes CDR1 SGHAT and CDR2 FQNNGV. J was trimmed by 0 bases and V by 1 base; bases with no gene match: 6. CDR3 DNA: TGTGCCAGCAGCTTAGGGACAGGGGGGTATAGCTCCTACGAGCAGTACTTC. Encoded protein: CASSLGTGGYSSYEQYF.

The rearrangement uses TRBV11-2 and TRBJ2-5; 11 positions match TRBD2. This CDR3 region has 15 residues. V trimming: 5 bases; J trimming: 5 bases; junction bases outside the gene matches: 7. Germline V gives CDR1 SGHAT, CDR2 FQNNGV. The CDR3 spells CASSRTSGSRETQYF. The CDR3 DNA is TGTGCCAGCAGCCGTACTAGCGGGAGTCGTGAGACCCAGTACTTC. Full variable domain (missing parts from reference TRBV11-2 and TRBJ2-5): EAGVAQSPRYKIIEKRQSVAFWCNPISGHATLYWYQQILGQGPKLLIQFQNNGVVDDSQLPKDRFSAERLKGVDSTLKIQPAKLEDSAVYLCASSRTSGSRETQYFGPGTRLLVL.

CDR3 in amino acids: CASSPPPYKGGTDTQYF. The CDR3, as DNA: TGTGCCAGCAGCCCGCCTCCTTACAAGGGTGGCACAGATACGCAGTATTTT. This rearrangement joins TRBV13 to TRBJ2-3; no clear D. Germline assignment: CDR1 PRHDT and CDR2 FYEKMQ (reference sequence). V was shortened by 5 bases and J by 1 base, with 19 bases between the two germline ends. The CDR3 consists of 17 residues.

The chain combines TRBV10-1 with TRBJ2-7; a weak D match, TRBD2 (5 bases). V lost 5 bases and J 0 bases, leaving 11 bases between the germline ends. Germline loops: CDR1 WNHNN, CDR2 SYGVQD (reference sequence). The CDR3 runs to 14 residues. Here the CDR3 reads CASSRDQSSYEQYF. The DNA of the CDR3 is TGCGCCAGCAGTCGGGATCAGAGCTCCTACGAGCAGTACTTC.

This clone was seen a single time. The V call is TRBV29-1, the J call TRBJ2-7; possible D gene TRBD1, 6 bases. Germline lookup yields CDR1 SQVTM and CDR2 ANQGSEA. This CDR3 region has 12 residues. Between the trimmed V and J ends, which lost 3 bases and 4 bases, there was a span of 10 bases. The CDR3 DNA follows: TGCAGCGTTGAGGGGGCGAGGTACGAGCAGTACTTC. This translates into CSVEGARYEQYF.

This chain links TRBV10-3 with TRBJ2-2, with D unclear. V lost 10 bases to trimming and J lost 8 bases, with 14 bases between them. The CDR3 runs to 12 residues. Per the germline V gene, CDR1 is ENHRY and CDR2 is SYGVKD. The CDR3 spells CATQLERGELFF. Written as DNA, the CDR3 is TGTGCCACGCAGTTAGAGCGAGGGGAGCTGTTTTTT.

Relative to its sample, this clone is medium-sized. The chain recombines TRBV2 with TRBJ2-7; D is unclear. The V end lost 10 bases, the J end lost 0 bases, and 13 bases lay between the germline ends. This CDR3 region has 13 residues. CDR1 is SNHLY, CDR2 FYNNEI, per germline. In DNA, the CDR3 is TGTGCCATCACCGGAAGGGACTCCTACGAGCAGTACTTC. Its protein is CAITGRDSYEQYF.

The gene calls are TRBV4-1 and TRBJ2-5, with D perhaps TRBD1 or TRBD2 (5 bases each). The CDR3 has 16 residues. Germline loops: CDR1 MGHRA, CDR2 YSYEKL. Trimming removed 0 bases from V and 4 bases from J, with 15 bases in between. The CDR3 protein is CASSQEGTTEGETQYF. DNA for the CDR3: TGCGCCAGCAGCCAAGAAGGGACCACCGAGGGAGAGACCCAGTACTTC.

The DNA of the CDR3 is TGTGCCAGCAGCTTAGACCGGACTAGCGGGGGATGGTCGGATGAGCAGTTCTTC. This encodes CASSLDRTSGGWSDEQFF. The rearrangement links TRBV7-2 to TRBJ2-1, with TRBD2 matching 13 bases. CDR1 SGHTA and CDR2 FQGNSA come from the germline V gene. The CDR3 is made up of 18 amino acids. Trimming cost V 1 base and J 8 bases; bases outside gene matches: 11.

CDR3: CASSFRGTGELFF. CDR3 coding DNA: TGTGCCAGCAGTTTTCGAGGGACCGGGGAGCTGTTTTTT. The chain carries TRBV25-1 and TRBJ2-2; perhaps TRBD2 as D (5 bases). The V gene lost 5 bases and the J gene lost 5 bases, with 9 bases spanning the gap. Per germline, CDR1 MGHDK and CDR2 SYGVNS. The CDR3 is 13 residues long.

In the case of this clone: This clone may be a read error of a much larger clone one base away. This specimen includes other DNA sequences encoding the same CDR3. The chain employs TRBV28 and TRBJ1-5, with 8 bases that match TRBD1. CDR3 size: 15 residues. CDR1 and CDR2 (germline): MDHEN, SYDVKM. CDR3 in DNA: TGTGCCAGCAGTATTTACAGGGGGGACAATCAACCCCAGCATTTT. As protein: CASSIYRGDNQPQHF. The full variable domain, with the rest looked up from reference TRBV28 and TRBJ1-5, is DVKVTQSSRYLVKRTGEKVFLECVQDMDHENMFWYRQDPGLGLRLIYFSYDVKMKEKGDIPEGYSVSREKKERFSLILESASTNQTSMYLCASSIYRGDNQPQHFGDGTRLSIL.

Notes on this clone: The junction differs from germline at one of its ends, possibly a read error. This sample also contains other DNA sequences that code for the same CDR3. The chain recombines TRBV7-2 with TRBJ2-3; D assignment may be TRBD1 or TRBD2 (5 bases each). The germline V gene has CDR1 SGHTA and CDR2 FQGNSA. The CDR3 is 18 amino acids. The CDR3 nucleotides read TGTGCCAGCAGCGGAGCGTCGGGGCGGTACTACTTGCCAGATACGCAGTACTTT. Amino acids: CASSGASGRYYLPDTQYF.

V usage is TRBV6-5 and J usage is TRBJ2-5, with D possibly TRBD2 on 5 matching bases. The CDR3 spans 15 residues. V dropped 5 bases and J dropped 5 bases, with 18 bases sitting between them. Germline V gene sequence: CDR1 MNHEY, CDR2 SVGAGI. The CDR3: CASSKRSLERETQYF. In nucleotides, the CDR3 is TGTGCCAGCAGTAAGCGTTCACTAGAGCGTGAGACCCAGTACTTC.

The J gene is TRBJ1-5, the V gene TRBV6-6; 8 positions match TRBD1. V was clipped by 1 base and J by 0 bases; unmatched bases: 2. This CDR3 is built from 16 residues. The V gene's germline CDR1 is MNHNY and CDR2 SVGAGI (reference sequence). CDR3 sequence reads: CASSYYGQGSNQPQHF. The CDR3 DNA is TGTGCCAGCAGTTACTATGGACAGGGTAGCAATCAGCCCCAGCATTTT.

The chain links TRBV7-2 to TRBJ1-3, with no clear D. The CDR3 has 15 residues. V dropped 5 bases and J dropped 2 bases, with 13 bases sitting between them. The germline gives CDR1 SGHTA, CDR2 FQGNSA. CDR3 residues: CASSPSSNPGNTIYF. The CDR3, as DNA: TGTGCCAGCAGCCCTAGCAGTAACCCTGGAAACACCATATATTTT.

This clone was recorded many times. V usage is TRBV4-3 and J usage is TRBJ2-1, with a tentative D call TRBD2 (5 bases). Trimming stripped 0 bases from V and 10 bases from J, with 10 bases between. CDR3 length: 13 residues. CDR1 and CDR2 (germline): LGHNA, YSLEER. The DNA for the CDR3 is TGCGCCAGCAGCCAAGAAGGGTGGGAGGAGCAGTTCTTC. This encodes CASSQEGWEEQFF.

The chain links TRBV9 to TRBJ1-3, with D unclear. In germline, CDR1 is SGDLS, CDR2 YYNGEE. This CDR3 region has 14 residues. Deletions cut 0 bases from V and 9 bases from J, with 13 bases between. In DNA, the CDR3 is TGTGCCAGCAGCGTAGTTGAAGGCAGCGGCACCATATATTTT. This gives the protein CASSVVEGSGTIYF.

The rearrangement joins TRBV19 to TRBJ2-2; no reliable D call. The CDR3 covers 13 residues. V was pared by 2 bases and J by 6 bases, with 7 bases between. CDR1 LNHDA and CDR2 SQIVND come from the germline V gene (reference sequence). The CDR3 coding sequence is TGTGCCAGTAGTATAATGGGGTCCGGGGAGCTGTTTTTT. Protein sequence: CASSIMGSGELFF.

This clone was found many times. Other nucleotide sequences in the sample specify the same CDR3. The chain carries TRBV5-6 and TRBJ1-1, with a tentative D call TRBD1 (5 bases). The germline V and J ends were trimmed by 4 bases and 4 bases, with 8 bases remaining between them. The CDR3 covers 12 residues. CDR1 and CDR2 from the germline V gene are SGHDT and YYEEEE. The CDR3 DNA reads as TGTGCCAGCAGCCTGAGGGGCACTGAAGCTTTCTTT. Its translation is CASSLRGTEAFF.

The chain has TRBV9 and TRBJ1-1; the match to TRBD1 covers 10 bases. The germline gives CDR1 SGDLS, CDR2 YYNGEE. V shed 3 bases and J 3 bases; nucleotides not matched to a gene: 2. The CDR3 length is 14 residues. CDR3 in DNA: TGTGCCAGCAGCGACGGGACAGGGGACACTGAAGCTTTCTTT. The encoded protein is CASSDGTGDTEAFF.

The chain couples TRBV5-6 to TRBJ2-5; D is ambiguous. Germline CDR1 SGHDT, CDR2 YYEEEE. V was cut by 2 bases and J by 4 bases, with 3 bases left in between. CDR3 length equals 11 residues. CDR3: CASSFAETQYF. In DNA, the CDR3 is TGTGCCAGCAGCTTTGCAGAGACCCAGTACTTC.

The V call is TRBV25-1, the J call TRBJ2-3; D gene uncertain. The CDR3 totals 14 residues. The germline V and J ends were trimmed by 2 bases and 3 bases, with 9 bases remaining between them. From germline, CDR1 is MGHDK and CDR2 SYGVNS. CDR3 loop: CASSERPATDTQYF. The CDR3 DNA reads TGTGCCAGCAGTGAACGACCAGCGACAGATACGCAGTATTTT. Complete variable domain (other parts from reference TRBV25-1 and TRBJ2-3): EADIYQTPRYLVIGTGKKITLECSQTMGHDKMYWYQQDPGMELHLIHYSYGVNSTEKGDLSSESTVSRIRTEHFPLTLESARPSHTSQYLCASSERPATDTQYFGPGTRLTVL.

The V and J genes are TRBV7-9 and TRBJ2-1, with 10 positions matching TRBD2. The V segment lost 1 base and the J segment 8 bases; nucleotides outside the gene matches: 8. This CDR3 is 16 amino acids long. Germline CDR1 and CDR2: SEHNR and FQNEAQ (reference sequence). The CDR3 bases are TGTGCCAGCAGCTTAGGGGCTAGCGGGAGTTCGGATGAGCAGTTCTTC. This translates into CASSLGASGSSDEQFF.

The V and J genes are TRBV19 and TRBJ2-1, with 8 bases that match TRBD2. Looked up from germline, CDR1 is LNHDA and CDR2 is SQIVND (reference sequence). The J segment lost 8 bases and the V segment lost 3 bases, leaving 9 bases of the junction unmatched. The CDR3 has 15 residues. The DNA for the CDR3 is TGTGCCAGTAGTATGGGAGGTAGCGGGATAGATGAGCAGTTCTTC. It yields the protein CASSMGGSGIDEQFF.

The rearrangement joins TRBV27 to TRBJ2-2; D is undetermined. The CDR3 contains 13 residues. From germline, CDR1 is MNHEY and CDR2 SMNVEV (reference sequence). Trimming cost V 3 bases and J 8 bases, with 10 bases left between them. In DNA, the CDR3 is TGTGCCAGCAGTTTCGGAGCTCGAGGGGAGCTGTTTTTT. It translates to CASSFGARGELFF.

A few counts support this clone. This chain links TRBV5-6 with TRBJ1-1; unclear D gene. The CDR3 length is 12 residues. V was cut by 7 bases and J by 1 base, with 8 bases left in between. Germline V gives CDR1 SGHDT, CDR2 YYEEEE. The CDR3 nucleotides read TGTGCCAGCGGCATAGGGAACACTGAAGCTTTCTTT. Translation gives CASGIGNTEAFF. Together with reference TRBV5-6 and TRBJ1-1, the CDR3 gives the full variable domain: DAGVTQSPTHLIKTRGQQVTLRCSPKSGHDTVSWYQQALGQGPQFIFQYYEEEERQRGNFPDRFSGHQFPNYSSELNVNALLLGDSALYLCASGIGNTEAFFGQGTRLTVV.